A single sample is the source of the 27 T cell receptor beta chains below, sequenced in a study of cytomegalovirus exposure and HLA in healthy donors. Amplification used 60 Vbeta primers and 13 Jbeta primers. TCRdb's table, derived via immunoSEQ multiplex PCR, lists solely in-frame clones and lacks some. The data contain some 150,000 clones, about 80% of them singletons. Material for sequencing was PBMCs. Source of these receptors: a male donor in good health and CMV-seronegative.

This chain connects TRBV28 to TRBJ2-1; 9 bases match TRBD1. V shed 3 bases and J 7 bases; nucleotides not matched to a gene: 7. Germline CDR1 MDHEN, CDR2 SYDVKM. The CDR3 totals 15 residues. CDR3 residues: CASSFTGGAFNEQFF. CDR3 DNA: TGTGCCAGCAGTTTTACAGGGGGCGCGTTTAATGAGCAGTTCTTC.

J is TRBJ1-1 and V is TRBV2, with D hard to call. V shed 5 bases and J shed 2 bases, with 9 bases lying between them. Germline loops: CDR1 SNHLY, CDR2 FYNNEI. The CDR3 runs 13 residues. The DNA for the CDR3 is TGTGCCAGCAGTAGAGAATTTAACACTGAAGCTTTCTTT. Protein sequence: CASSREFNTEAFF. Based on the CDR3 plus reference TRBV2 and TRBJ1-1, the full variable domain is EPEVTQTPSHQVTQMGQEVILRCVPISNHLYFYWYRQILGQKVEFLVSFYNNEISEKSEIFDDQFSVERPDGSNFTLKIRSTKLEDSAMYFCASSREFNTEAFFGQGTRLTVV.

CDR3 nucleotides: TGTGCCAGCACCCAGACAGGGTGGGGAGGCTACACCTTC. Translating it yields CASTQTGWGGYTF. This chain joins TRBV2 and TRBJ1-2; 7 bases fit TRBD1. V lost 7 bases, J lost 8 bases, and 10 bases stayed unmatched. Germline values: CDR1 SNHLY, CDR2 FYNNEI. The CDR3 sequence is 13 residues long. Filled out from reference TRBV2 and TRBJ1-2, the complete variable domain reads EPEVTQTPSHQVTQMGQEVILRCVPISNHLYFYWYRQILGQKVEFLVSFYNNEISEKSEIFDDQFSVERPDGSNFTLKIRSTKLEDSAMYFCASTQTGWGGYTFGSGTRLTVV.

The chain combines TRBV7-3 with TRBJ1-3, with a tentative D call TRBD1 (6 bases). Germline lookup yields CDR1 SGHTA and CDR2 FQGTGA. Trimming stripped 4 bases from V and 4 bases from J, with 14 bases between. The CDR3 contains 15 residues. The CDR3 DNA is TGTGCCAGCAGCTCCTCAGGGGCTAGAGGAAACACCATATATTTT. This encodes CASSSSGARGNTIYF.

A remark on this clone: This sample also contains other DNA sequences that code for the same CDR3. CDR3 DNA: TGTGCCAGCAGCCTAAGGCAACGGGGGGAGCAGTTCTTC. Amino acid sequence: CASSLRQRGEQFF. The rearrangement joins TRBV7-2 to TRBJ2-1; a possible D gene is TRBD2 (6 bases). Germline CDR1 and CDR2: SGHTA and FQGNSA. Trimming removed 5 bases from V and 10 bases from J, with 15 bases in between. The CDR3 covers 13 residues.

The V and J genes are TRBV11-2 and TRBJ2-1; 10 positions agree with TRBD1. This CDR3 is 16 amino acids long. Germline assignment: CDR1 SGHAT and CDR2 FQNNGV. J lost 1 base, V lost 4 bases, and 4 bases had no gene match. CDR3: CASSSGTGASYNEQFF. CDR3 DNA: TGTGCCAGCAGCTCCGGGACAGGGGCTTCCTACAATGAGCAGTTCTTC.

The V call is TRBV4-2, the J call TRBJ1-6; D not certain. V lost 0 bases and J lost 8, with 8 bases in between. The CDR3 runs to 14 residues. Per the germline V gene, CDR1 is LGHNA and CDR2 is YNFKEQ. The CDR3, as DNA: TGTGCCAGCAGCCAAGATCGGAGGGATTCACCCCTCCACTTT. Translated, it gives CASSQDRRDSPLHF.

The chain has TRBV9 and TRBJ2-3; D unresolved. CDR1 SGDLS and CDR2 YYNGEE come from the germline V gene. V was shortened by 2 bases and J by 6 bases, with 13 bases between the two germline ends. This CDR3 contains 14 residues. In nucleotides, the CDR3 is TGTGCCAGCAGCGTGTCCGGTAGCCGCGATACGCAGTATTTT. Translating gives CASSVSGSRDTQYF.

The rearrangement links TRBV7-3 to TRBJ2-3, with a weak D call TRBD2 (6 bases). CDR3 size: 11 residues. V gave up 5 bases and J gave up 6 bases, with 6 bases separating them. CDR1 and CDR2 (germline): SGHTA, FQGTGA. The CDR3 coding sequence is TGTGCCAGCAGCGCGGGGGATACGCAGTATTTT. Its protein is CASSAGDTQYF. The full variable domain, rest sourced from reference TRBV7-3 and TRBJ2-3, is GAGVSQTPSNKVTEKGKYVELRCDPISGHTALYWYRQSLGQGPEFLIYFQGTGAADDSGLPNDRFFAVRPEGSVSTLKIQRTERGDSAVYLCASSAGDTQYFGPGTRLTVL.

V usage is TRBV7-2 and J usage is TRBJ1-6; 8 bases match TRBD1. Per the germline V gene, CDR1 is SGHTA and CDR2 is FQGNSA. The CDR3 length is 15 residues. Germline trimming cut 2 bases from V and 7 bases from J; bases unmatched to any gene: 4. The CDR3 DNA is TGTGCCAGCAGCTTACTATCAGGGGGCAATTCACCCCTCCACTTT. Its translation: CASSLLSGGNSPLHF.

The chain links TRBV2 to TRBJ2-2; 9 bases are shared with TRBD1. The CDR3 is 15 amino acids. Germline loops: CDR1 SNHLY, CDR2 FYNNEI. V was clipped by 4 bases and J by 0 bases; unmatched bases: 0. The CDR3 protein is CASSGQGANTGELFF. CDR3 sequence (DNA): TGTGCCAGCAGTGGACAGGGGGCGAACACCGGGGAGCTGTTTTTT.

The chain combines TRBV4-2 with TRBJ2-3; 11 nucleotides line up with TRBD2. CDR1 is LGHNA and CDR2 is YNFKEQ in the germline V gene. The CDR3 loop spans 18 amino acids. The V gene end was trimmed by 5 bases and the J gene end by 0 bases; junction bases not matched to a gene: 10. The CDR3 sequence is CASSKIAGGPASTDTQYF. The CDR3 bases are TGTGCCAGCAGCAAGATAGCGGGGGGGCCTGCCAGCACAGATACGCAGTATTTT.

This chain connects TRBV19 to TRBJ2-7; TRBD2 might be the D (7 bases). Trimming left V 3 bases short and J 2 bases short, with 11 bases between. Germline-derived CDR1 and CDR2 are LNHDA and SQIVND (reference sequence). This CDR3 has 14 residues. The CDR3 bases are TGTGCCAGTAGTATGGGGGGGCTAACCTACGAGCAGTACTTC. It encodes CASSMGGLTYEQYF.

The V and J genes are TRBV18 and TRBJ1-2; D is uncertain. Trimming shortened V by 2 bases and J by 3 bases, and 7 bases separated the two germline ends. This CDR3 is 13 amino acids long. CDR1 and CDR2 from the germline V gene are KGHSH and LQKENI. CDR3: CASSPRRDYGYTF. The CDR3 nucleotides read TGTGCCAGCTCACCAAGGCGGGACTATGGCTACACCTTC.

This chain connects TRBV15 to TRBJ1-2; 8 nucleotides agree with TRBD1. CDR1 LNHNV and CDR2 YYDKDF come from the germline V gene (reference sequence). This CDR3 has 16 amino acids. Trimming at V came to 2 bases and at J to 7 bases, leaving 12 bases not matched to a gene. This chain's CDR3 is CATSRPTGTGSFGYTF. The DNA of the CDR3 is TGTGCCACCAGCAGACCAACCGGGACAGGTTCATTTGGCTACACCTTC.

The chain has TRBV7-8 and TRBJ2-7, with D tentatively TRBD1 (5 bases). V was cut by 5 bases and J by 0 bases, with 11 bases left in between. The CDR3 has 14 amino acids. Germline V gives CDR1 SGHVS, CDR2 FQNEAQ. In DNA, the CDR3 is TGTGCCAGCAGCGGTACAGGCATCTCCTACGAGCAGTACTTC. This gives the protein CASSGTGISYEQYF.

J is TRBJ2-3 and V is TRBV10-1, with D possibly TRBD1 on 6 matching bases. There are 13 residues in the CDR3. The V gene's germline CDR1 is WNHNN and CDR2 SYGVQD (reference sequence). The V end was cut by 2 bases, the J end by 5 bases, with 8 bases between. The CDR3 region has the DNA TGCGCCAGCAGTGAGACAGGGCTAGATACGCAGTATTTT. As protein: CASSETGLDTQYF.

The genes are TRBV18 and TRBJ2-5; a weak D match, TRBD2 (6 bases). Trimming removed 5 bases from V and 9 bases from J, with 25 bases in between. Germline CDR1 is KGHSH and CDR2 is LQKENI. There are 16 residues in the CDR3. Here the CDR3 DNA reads TGTGCCAGCTCATCCTCGGGTAGCCCCCTCGGGGAGGCCCAGTACTTC. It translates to CASSSSGSPLGEAQYF. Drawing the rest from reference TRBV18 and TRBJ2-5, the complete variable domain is NAGVMQNPRHLVRRRGQEARLRCSPMKGHSHVYWYRQLPEEGLKFMVYLQKENIIDESGMPKERFSAEFPKEGPSILRIQQVVRGDSAAYFCASSSSGSPLGEAQYFGPGTRLLVL.

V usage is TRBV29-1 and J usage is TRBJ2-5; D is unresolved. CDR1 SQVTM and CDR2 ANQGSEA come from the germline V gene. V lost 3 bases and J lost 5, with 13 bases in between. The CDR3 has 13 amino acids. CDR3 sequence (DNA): TGCAGCGTTGATAACTACCACAATGAGACCCAGTACTTC. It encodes CSVDNYHNETQYF.

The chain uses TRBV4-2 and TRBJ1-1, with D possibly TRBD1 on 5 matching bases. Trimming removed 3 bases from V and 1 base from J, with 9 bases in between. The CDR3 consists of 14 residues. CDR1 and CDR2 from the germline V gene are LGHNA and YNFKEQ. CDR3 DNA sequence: TGTGCCAGCAGCCAGGCCACAGGGAACACTGAAGCTTTCTTT. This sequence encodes CASSQATGNTEAFF.

Here the CDR3 DNA reads TGCGCCAGCAGCTTGGTCCCCTCAGATACGCAGTATTTT. Translating gives CASSLVPSDTQYF. The V and J genes are TRBV5-1 and TRBJ2-3; D is ambiguous. V was shortened by 0 bases and J by 4 bases, with 6 bases between the two germline ends. Germline values: CDR1 SGHRS, CDR2 YFSETQ. The CDR3 totals 13 residues.

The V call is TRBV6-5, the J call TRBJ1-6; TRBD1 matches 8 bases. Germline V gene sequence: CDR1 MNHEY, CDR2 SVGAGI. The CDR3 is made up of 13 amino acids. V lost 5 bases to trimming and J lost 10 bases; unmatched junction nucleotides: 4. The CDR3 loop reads CASSRTGGSPLHF. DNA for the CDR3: TGTGCCAGCAGTCGAACAGGGGGATCACCCCTCCACTTT.

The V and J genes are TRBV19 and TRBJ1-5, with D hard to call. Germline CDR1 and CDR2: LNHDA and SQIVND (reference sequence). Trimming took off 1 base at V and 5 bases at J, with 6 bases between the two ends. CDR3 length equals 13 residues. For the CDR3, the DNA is TGTGCCAGTAGTATAGTACAGTATCAGCCCCAGCATTTT. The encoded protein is CASSIVQYQPQHF.

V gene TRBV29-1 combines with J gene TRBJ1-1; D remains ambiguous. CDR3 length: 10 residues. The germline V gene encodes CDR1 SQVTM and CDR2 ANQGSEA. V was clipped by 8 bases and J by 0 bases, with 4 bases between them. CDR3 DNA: TGCAGCACTATGAACACTGAAGCTTTCTTT. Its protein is CSTMNTEAFF. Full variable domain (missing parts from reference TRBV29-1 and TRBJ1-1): SAVISQKPSRDICQRGTSLTIQCQVDSQVTMMFWYRQQPGQSLTLIATANQGSEATYESGFVIDKFPISRPNLTFSTLTVSNMSPEDSSIYLCSTMNTEAFFGQGTRLTVV.

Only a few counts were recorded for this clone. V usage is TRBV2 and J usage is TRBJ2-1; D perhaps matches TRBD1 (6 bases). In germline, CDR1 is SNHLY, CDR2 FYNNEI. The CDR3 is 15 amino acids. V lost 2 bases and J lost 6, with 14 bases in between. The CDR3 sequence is CASSEQGMLGNEQFF. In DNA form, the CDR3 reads TGTGCCAGCAGTGAACAGGGGATGTTGGGCAATGAGCAGTTCTTC.

CDR3 sequence reads: CASSPNRVLAFAEAFF. Written as DNA, the CDR3 is TGTGCCAGCAGCCCTAACAGGGTACTTGCCTTCGCTGAAGCTTTCTTT. The chain is built from TRBV11-1 and TRBJ1-1; tentatively, D is TRBD1 (6 bases). Per germline, CDR1 SGHAT and CDR2 FQDESV (reference sequence). The CDR3 contains 16 residues. V lost 5 bases, J lost 6 bases, and 22 bases lay in between. Together with reference TRBV11-1 and TRBJ1-1, the CDR3 gives the full variable domain: EAEVAQSPRYKITEKSQAVAFWCDPISGHATLYWYRQILGQGPELLVQFQDESVVDDSQLPKDRFSAERLKGVDSTLKIQPAELGDSAMYLCASSPNRVLAFAEAFFGQGTRLTVV.

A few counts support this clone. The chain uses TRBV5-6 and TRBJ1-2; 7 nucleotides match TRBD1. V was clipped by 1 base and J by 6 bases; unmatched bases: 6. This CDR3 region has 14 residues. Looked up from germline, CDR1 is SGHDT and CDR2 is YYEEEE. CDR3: CASSLKGQSNGYTF. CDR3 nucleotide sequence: TGTGCCAGCAGCTTGAAGGGACAGTCAAATGGCTACACCTTC.